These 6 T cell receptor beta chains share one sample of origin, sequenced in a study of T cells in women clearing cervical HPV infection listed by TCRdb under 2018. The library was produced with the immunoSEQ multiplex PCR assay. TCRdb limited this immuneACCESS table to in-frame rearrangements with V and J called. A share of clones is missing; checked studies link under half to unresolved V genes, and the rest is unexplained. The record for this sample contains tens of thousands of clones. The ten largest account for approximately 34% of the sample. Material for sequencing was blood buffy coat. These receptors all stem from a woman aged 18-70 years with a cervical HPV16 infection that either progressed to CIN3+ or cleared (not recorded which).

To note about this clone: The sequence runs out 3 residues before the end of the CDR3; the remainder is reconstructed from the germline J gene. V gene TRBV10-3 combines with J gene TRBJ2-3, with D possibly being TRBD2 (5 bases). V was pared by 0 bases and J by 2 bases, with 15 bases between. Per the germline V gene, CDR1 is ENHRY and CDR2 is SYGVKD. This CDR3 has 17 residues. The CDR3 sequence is CAISESTLASTTDTQYF. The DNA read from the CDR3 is TGTGCCATCAGTGAGTCCACCCTAGCCTCAACCACAGATACG.

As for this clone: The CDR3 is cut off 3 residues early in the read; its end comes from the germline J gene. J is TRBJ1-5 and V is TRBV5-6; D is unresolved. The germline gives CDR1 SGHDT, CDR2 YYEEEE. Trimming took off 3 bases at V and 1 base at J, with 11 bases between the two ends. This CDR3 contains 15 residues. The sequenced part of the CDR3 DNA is TGTGCCAGCAGCTGGCGGGGTGTAAGCAATCAGCCC. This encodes CASSWRGVSNQP. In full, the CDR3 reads CASSWRGVSNQPQHF.

CDR3 DNA (partial): TGTGCCAGCAGCTTAGCCGCTGAA. Its translation is CASSLAAE. The full CDR3 protein is CASSLAAEAFF. The J gene is TRBJ1-1, the V gene TRBV7-9; D call uncertain. The DNA ends 3 residues before the CDR3 does, and the rest of the CDR3 is filled in from the germline J gene. This CDR3 has 11 residues. Germline values: CDR1 SEHNR, CDR2 FQNEAQ (reference sequence). V was shortened by 0 bases and J by 6 bases, with 2 bases between the two germline ends.

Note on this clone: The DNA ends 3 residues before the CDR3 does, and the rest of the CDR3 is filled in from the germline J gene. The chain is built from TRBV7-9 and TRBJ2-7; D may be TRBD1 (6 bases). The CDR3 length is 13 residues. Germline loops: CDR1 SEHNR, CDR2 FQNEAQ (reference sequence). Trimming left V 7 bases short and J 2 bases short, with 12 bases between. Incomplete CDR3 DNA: TGTGCCAGCACCAGGGACAAGGCCTACGAG. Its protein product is CASTRDKAYE. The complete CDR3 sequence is CASTRDKAYEQYF.

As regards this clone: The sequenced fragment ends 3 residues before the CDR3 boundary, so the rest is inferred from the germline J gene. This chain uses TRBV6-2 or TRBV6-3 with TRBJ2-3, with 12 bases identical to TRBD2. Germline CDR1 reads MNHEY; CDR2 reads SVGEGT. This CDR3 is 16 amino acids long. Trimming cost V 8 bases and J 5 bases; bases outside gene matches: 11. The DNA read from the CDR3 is TGTGCCAGCGGTATGCGACTAGCGGGAGCGGTAGATACG. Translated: CASGMRLAGAVDT. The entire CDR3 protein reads CASGMRLAGAVDTQYF.

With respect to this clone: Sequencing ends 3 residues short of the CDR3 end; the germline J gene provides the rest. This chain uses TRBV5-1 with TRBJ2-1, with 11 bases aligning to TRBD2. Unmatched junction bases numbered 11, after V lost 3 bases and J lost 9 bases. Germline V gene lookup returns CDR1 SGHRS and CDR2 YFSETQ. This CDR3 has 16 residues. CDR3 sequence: CASSSATSGSIGEQFF. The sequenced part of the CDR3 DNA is TGCGCCAGCAGCTCAGCCACTAGCGGGAGTATCGGTGAG.